This T cell receptor (beta chain) was observed in a study of T cells after yellow fever vaccination. As regards this clonotype: Its antigen remains unidentified.

Germline V gene sequence: CDR1 SNHLY, CDR2 FYNNEI. V gave up 1 base and J gave up 6 bases; unmatched junction bases: 4. This CDR3 region has 15 residues. TCRdb redid the calling of the 5' RACE reads with MiXCR, one entry per CDR3 protein. The sample gives 230,000 or so distinct CDR3 sequences, roughly 6.8% of which show up once; 1% to 1.2% is in the top ten. Study-level findings and limits: The study found a weaker secondary response that peaked faster, day 5 versus 15. Abundant clonotypes from the bulk population could get into FACS-sorted repertoires as contaminants.

The specimen comprised CD4+ T cells sorted from PBMCs, sampled on the day of the yellow fever booster vaccination. The chain is built from TRBV2 and TRBJ2-1, with TRBD2 identical over 9 bases. The sequence came from a man aged 30 to 39 who received the YFV17D yellow fever vaccine. CDR3 DNA sequence: TGTGCCAGCAGTGAAGAGGCGGGAGGGATCAATGAGCAGTTCTTC. As protein: CASSEEAGGINEQFF.